These T cell receptor beta chains were read from a single sample in a study of blood T cell repertoires in COVID-19. TCRdb keeps only in-frame clones here, not all; method: immunoSEQ multiplex PCR. The sample carries roughly 160,000 clones, about 83% recorded once. Sample: peripheral blood. All receptors come from a woman in her 70s who had recovered from COVID-19. Both conserved end residues are part of each CDR3. D genes are given only for firm matches. The size of a clone is reported for some rows only, either as once, few or many, or as a class for expanded clones.

cdr3_aa: CASIRGGVGVGSQFF; cdr3_nt: TGTGCCAGCATTCGGGGGGGAGTTGGTGTAGGTTCTCAGTTCTTC; v_call: TRBV6-5; j_call: TRBJ2-1; d_call: TRBD2; clone_size: -
cdr3_aa: CASSPRVAGDGYEQYF; cdr3_nt: TGTGCCAGCTCACCGAGAGTGGCGGGAGATGGCTACGAGCAGTACTTC; v_call: TRBV18; j_call: TRBJ2-7; d_call: TRBD2; clone_size: -
cdr3_aa: CASSLPPGGGRYEQYF; cdr3_nt: TGTGCCAGCAGTCTACCCCCCGGGGGGGGGCGTTACGAGCAGTACTTC; v_call: TRBV6-6; j_call: TRBJ2-7; d_call: TRBD2; clone_size: -
cdr3_aa: CASSLGLHNSPLHF; cdr3_nt: TGTGCCAGCAGCTTGGGACTGCATAATTCACCCCTCCACTTT; v_call: TRBV7-3; j_call: TRBJ1-6; d_call: -; clone_size: few
cdr3_aa: CAWSVQWDSYGYTF; cdr3_nt: TGTGCCTGGAGTGTACAGTGGGACAGCTATGGCTACACCTTC; v_call: TRBV30; j_call: TRBJ1-2; d_call: TRBD1; clone_size: -
cdr3_aa: CASSPRGEKLFF; cdr3_nt: TGTGCCAGCTCACCCAGGGGTGAAAAACTGTTTTTT; v_call: TRBV18; j_call: TRBJ1-4; d_call: -; clone_size: -
cdr3_aa: CASSYDRGEKLFF; cdr3_nt: TGTGCCAGCAGCTATGACAGGGGAGAAAAACTGTTTTTT; v_call: TRBV5-4; j_call: TRBJ1-4; d_call: TRBD1; clone_size: -
cdr3_aa: CASRGPEAFF; cdr3_nt: TGTGCCAGCAGGGGGCCTGAAGCTTTCTTT; v_call: TRBV12-3/TRBV12-4; j_call: TRBJ1-1; d_call: -; clone_size: -
cdr3_aa: CASSPTGVPPLTEAFF; cdr3_nt: TGTGCCAGCAGTCCCACAGGGGTCCCTCCCCTCACTGAAGCTTTCTTT; v_call: TRBV7-8; j_call: TRBJ1-1; d_call: TRBD1; clone_size: -
cdr3_aa: CASSPGGAWTEAFF; cdr3_nt: TGTGCCAGCAGTCCCGGGGGGGCTTGGACTGAAGCTTTCTTT; v_call: TRBV6-5; j_call: TRBJ1-1; d_call: -; clone_size: -
cdr3_aa: CASSFRRGGADTQYF; cdr3_nt: TGTGCCAGCAGCTTTAGGCGGGGCGGGGCAGATACGCAGTATTTT; v_call: TRBV11-2; j_call: TRBJ2-3; d_call: -; clone_size: -
cdr3_aa: CASSLLQGATEAFF; cdr3_nt: TGTGCCAGCAGCTTACTACAGGGGGCCACTGAAGCTTTCTTT; v_call: TRBV7-2; j_call: TRBJ1-1; d_call: TRBD1; clone_size: -
cdr3_aa: CASSLTGGKQYF; cdr3_nt: TGTGCCAGCAGCCTGACCGGAGGAAAGCAGTACTTC; v_call: TRBV12-3/TRBV12-4; j_call: TRBJ2-7; d_call: -; clone_size: -
cdr3_aa: CASSLATSGWGTDTQYF; cdr3_nt: TGCGCCAGCAGCTTGGCGACTAGCGGATGGGGGACAGATACGCAGTATTTT; v_call: TRBV5-1; j_call: TRBJ2-3; d_call: TRBD2; clone_size: -
cdr3_aa: CASSPSGDRGSPLHF; cdr3_nt: TGTGCCAGCTCACCCTCGGGTGACAGGGGATCACCCCTCCACTTT; v_call: TRBV18; j_call: TRBJ1-6; d_call: TRBD1; clone_size: once
cdr3_aa: CASRPGTVGETQYF; cdr3_nt: TGTGCCAGCAGACCCGGGACAGTAGGGGAGACCCAGTACTTC; v_call: TRBV2; j_call: TRBJ2-5; d_call: TRBD1; clone_size: -
cdr3_aa: CASSPGGRAKGNEQFF; cdr3_nt: TGTGCCAGCAGCCCGGGGGGGAGGGCCAAGGGCAATGAGCAGTTCTTC; v_call: TRBV9; j_call: TRBJ2-1; d_call: TRBD2; clone_size: -
cdr3_aa: CSARTPPEQYF; cdr3_nt: TGCAGTGCGCGGACACCACCCGAGCAGTACTTC; v_call: TRBV20-1; j_call: TRBJ2-7; d_call: -; clone_size: few
cdr3_aa: CAISETSGRASYEQYF; cdr3_nt: TGTGCCATCAGTGAGACTAGCGGGAGGGCCTCCTACGAGCAGTACTTC; v_call: TRBV10-3; j_call: TRBJ2-7; d_call: TRBD2; clone_size: once
cdr3_aa: CASSLPPQGRNTEAFF; cdr3_nt: TGTGCCAGCAGTTTACCCCCACAGGGTAGGAACACTGAAGCTTTCTTT; v_call: TRBV28; j_call: TRBJ1-1; d_call: -; clone_size: -
cdr3_aa: CSVGSGGPETQYF; cdr3_nt: TGCAGCGTGGGGTCGGGGGGCCCAGAGACCCAGTACTTC; v_call: TRBV29-1; j_call: TRBJ2-5; d_call: -; clone_size: -
cdr3_aa: CASSAGQSGRQNEKLFF; cdr3_nt: TGTGCCAGCAGCGCAGGACAGTCGGGTCGGCAAAATGAAAAACTGTTTTTT; v_call: TRBV9; j_call: TRBJ1-4; d_call: -; clone_size: -
cdr3_aa: CASSLEAGVRGYF; cdr3_nt: TGCGCCAGCAGCTTGGAGGCAGGGGTGAGAGGGTACTTC; v_call: TRBV5-1; j_call: TRBJ2-4; d_call: -; clone_size: -
cdr3_aa: CASSFGGRALGDEQFF; cdr3_nt: TGCGCCAGCAGCTTTGGCGGGAGGGCACTCGGGGATGAGCAGTTCTTC; v_call: TRBV5-1; j_call: TRBJ2-1; d_call: TRBD2; clone_size: -
cdr3_aa: CASSSSGAPWNEQFF; cdr3_nt: TGTGCCAGCAGCTCCAGCGGAGCCCCGTGGAATGAGCAGTTCTTC; v_call: TRBV7-8; j_call: TRBJ2-1; d_call: -; clone_size: once
cdr3_aa: CASSATGLRSYEQYF; cdr3_nt: TGCGCCAGCAGCGCTACGGGACTACGCTCCTACGAGCAGTACTTC; v_call: TRBV5-1; j_call: TRBJ2-7; d_call: TRBD2; clone_size: -
cdr3_aa: CASSQISGERGETQYF; cdr3_nt: TGTGCCAGCAGCCAAATTAGTGGGGAGCGGGGTGAGACCCAGTACTTC; v_call: TRBV5-4; j_call: TRBJ2-5; d_call: TRBD2; clone_size: -
cdr3_aa: CASSPRGLAGEGSYNEQFF; cdr3_nt: TGCGCCAGCAGCCCCCGCGGACTAGCGGGGGAGGGCTCCTACAATGAGCAGTTCTTC; v_call: TRBV4-1; j_call: TRBJ2-1; d_call: TRBD2; clone_size: many
cdr3_aa: CASSIRQGAVSNYGYTF; cdr3_nt: TGTGCCAGCAGTATCCGACAGGGGGCAGTGTCAAACTATGGCTACACCTTC; v_call: TRBV27; j_call: TRBJ1-2; d_call: TRBD1; clone_size: -
cdr3_aa: CASSQTAYEQYF; cdr3_nt: TGTGCCAGCAGTCAGACTGCCTACGAGCAGTACTTC; v_call: TRBV28; j_call: TRBJ2-7; d_call: -; clone_size: -
cdr3_aa: CAWTEYNYGYTF; cdr3_nt: TGTGCCTGGACTGAGTATAACTATGGCTACACCTTC; v_call: TRBV30; j_call: TRBJ1-2; d_call: -; clone_size: -
cdr3_aa: CASMGLGQGEQYF; cdr3_nt: TGTGCCAGTATGGGACTGGGTCAAGGGGAGCAGTACTTC; v_call: TRBV19; j_call: TRBJ2-7; d_call: -; clone_size: -
cdr3_aa: CASNLGHPSSGNTIYF; cdr3_nt: TGTGCCAGCAACCTGGGACACCCAAGCTCTGGAAACACCATATATTTT; v_call: TRBV28; j_call: TRBJ1-3; d_call: -; clone_size: -
cdr3_aa: CASSLGPSDSYNEQFF; cdr3_nt: TGTGCCAGCAGCTTAGGGCCTTCCGACTCCTACAATGAGCAGTTCTTC; v_call: TRBV7-2; j_call: TRBJ2-1; d_call: -; clone_size: -
cdr3_aa: CASSPTGHTEAFF; cdr3_nt: TGTGCCAGCAGCCCGACAGGGCACACTGAAGCTTTCTTT; v_call: TRBV5-4; j_call: TRBJ1-1; d_call: TRBD1; clone_size: -
cdr3_aa: CASSPRGQEGNEQFF; cdr3_nt: TGTGCCAGCAGCCCCCGTGGACAGGAGGGAAATGAGCAGTTCTTC; v_call: TRBV11-3; j_call: TRBJ2-1; d_call: -; clone_size: -
cdr3_aa: CASGGRVSTEAFF; cdr3_nt: TGTGCCAGCGGAGGGCGGGTGTCAACTGAAGCTTTCTTT; v_call: TRBV3-1/TRBV3-2; j_call: TRBJ1-1; d_call: -; clone_size: -
cdr3_aa: CASSWEEIDTQYF; cdr3_nt: TGTGCCAGCAGTTGGGAGGAGATAGATACGCAGTATTTT; v_call: TRBV6-2/TRBV6-3; j_call: TRBJ2-3; d_call: -; clone_size: -
cdr3_aa: CASSVASGIYNEQFF; cdr3_nt: TGTGCCAGCAGCGTCGCTAGCGGGATCTACAATGAGCAGTTCTTC; v_call: TRBV9; j_call: TRBJ2-1; d_call: TRBD2; clone_size: -
cdr3_aa: CAWSVQAAVQYF; cdr3_nt: TGTGCCTGGAGTGTACAAGCGGCGGTGCAGTATTTT; v_call: TRBV30; j_call: TRBJ2-3; d_call: -; clone_size: -